This T cell receptor beta chain appears in the sequencing data of a study of cytomegalovirus exposure and HLA in healthy donors. The overall study: From donors who were HLA-typed, an early data release held around 80 million unique TCRs.

General study findings and limits: Presence/absence analyses assumed roughly uniform sequencing depth across donors, which may not hold.

As regards this clone: Its antigen is not known.

PCR amplification relied on 60 Vbeta primers (plus 13 Jbeta primers). This table comes from immunoSEQ multiplex PCR, and its TCRdb copy is limited to in-frame clones, with some not included. This sample has under 140,000 clones; 60% to 85% occur once, and the top ten carry about 3.2%. Germline V CDR1 and CDR2: MNHNS, SASEGT. CDR3 size: 15 residues. J gave up 2 bases and V 0 bases, and 1 base lay outside the gene matches. The clonotype originates from a woman aged 60-75 years in good health and CMV-seropositive. Sequencing was performed on PBMCs. The gene calls are TRBV6-1 and TRBJ1-2; TRBD1 matches 9 bases. The CDR3 region is CASSEAGTGNYGYTF. The CDR3 nucleotides are TGTGCCAGCAGTGAAGCCGGGACAGGGAACTATGGCTACACCTTC.